Reported below is one TCR beta chain. Its matching antigen is unknown. This sample is drawn from a study of T cell responses to AZD1222 COVID-19 vaccine. The study's findings and limits: Spike-spanning, vaccine-associated CD4 TCRs were dominant at 160-218 and 743-854. When two AZD1222 doses had been given, Spike-specific TCR breadth and depth rose.

Clones were read by immunoSEQ multiplex PCR, and TCRdb kept only the in-frame ones, dropping some. This table holds over 110,000 clones, approximately 90% found once. The V end lost 0 bases, the J end lost 1 base, and 13 bases lay between the germline ends. Germline V gives CDR1 SGDLS, CDR2 YYNGEE. This CDR3 has 16 residues. This sequence originates from an adult who received the AZD1222 COVID-19 vaccine. The V gene is TRBV9, the J gene TRBJ1-1; a weak D match, TRBD1 (6 bases). The sequences come from peripheral blood, collected 28 days after the second AZD1222 dose. CDR3: CASSVAPTGWNTEAFF. As DNA, the CDR3 is TGTGCCAGCAGCGTAGCGCCGACAGGTTGGAACACTGAAGCTTTCTTT.